This is a list of T cell receptor beta chains from one sample in a study of T-cell reconstitution after alpha-beta-depleted transplantation in children. TCRdb called the PCR reads again in MiXCR, with one record for every CDR3 protein. The table records 380,000 or so distinct CDR3 sequences, roughly 14% of them present only once. The input for sequencing was PBMCs, taken from the stem cell graft. The receptors here all came from a human donor who donated a stem cell graft to a child with Fanconi anemia. The CDR3 runs from the conserved cysteine through the conserved F or W. D genes are given only for firm matches. Size is omitted from some rows. Given values are once, few, many or a class for expanded clones.

15	TRBV7-6	few	.	TRBJ2-1	TGTGCCAGCAGCCTCTGGCAGAGCTCCTACAATGAGCAGTTCTTC	CASSLWQSSYNEQFF
15	TRBV5-1	many	.	TRBJ2-6	TGCGCCAGCAGCTTCGGGGCCTCTGGGGCCAACGTCCTGACTTTC	CASSFGASGANVLTF
15	TRBV6-1	.	.	TRBJ1-2	TGTGCCAGCAGTGAATACGCTCGACCCAGCTATGGCTACACCTTC	CASSEYARPSYGYTF
15	TRBV4-2	few	.	TRBJ2-2	TGTGCCAGCAGCCCCGTGGCCAGGGGCTCCGGGGAGCTGTTTTTT	CASSPVARGSGELFF
15	TRBV12-3/TRBV12-4	few	.	TRBJ2-1	TGTGCCAGCAGTTTAGGTAGCGACCGCTACAATGAGCAGTTCTTC	CASSLGSDRYNEQFF
15	TRBV10-3	many	.	TRBJ1-1	TGTGCCATAACTCGGACCCGACTAGAGAACACTGAAGCTTTCTTT	CAITRTRLENTEAFF
13	TRBV14	many	.	TRBJ2-1	TGTGCCAGCAGCCAAATTGGCTACAATGAGCAGTTCTTC	CASSQIGYNEQFF
15	TRBV7-2	many	TRBD1	TRBJ2-3	TGTGCCAGCAGCTCCAGGGGGCTAGATACAGATACGCAGTATTTT	CASSSRGLDTDTQYF
15	TRBV2	.	.	TRBJ2-5	TGTGCCAGCAGTGAAGCCGGAGTGGGGGCCGAGACCCAGTACTTC	CASSEAGVGAETQYF
13	TRBV4-2	many	.	TRBJ2-7	TGTGCCAGCAGGGCACTTCCCGGCTACGAGCAGTACTTC	CASRALPGYEQYF
15	TRBV5-6	many	TRBD2	TRBJ2-3	TGTGCCAGCAGCGTAACTAGCGGGGGAACAGATACGCAGTATTTT	CASSVTSGGTDTQYF
16	TRBV28	few	.	TRBJ1-6	TGTGCCAGCAGCCTGGCCCCGGGGGACGCGGGTTCACCCCTCCACTTT	CASSLAPGDAGSPLHF
15	TRBV12-5	.	TRBD1	TRBJ2-3	TGTGCTAGTGGTATTGGGACAGATGCCACAGATACGCAGTATTTT	CASGIGTDATDTQYF
14	TRBV5-6	.	.	TRBJ1-2	TGTGCCAGCAGCTTGAGGGGAATCCCGTATGGCTACACCTTC	CASSLRGIPYGYTF
13	TRBV11-3	.	.	TRBJ2-3	TGTGCCAGCAGCGTCTACAGGACAGATACGCAGTATTTT	CASSVYRTDTQYF
17	TRBV14	few	.	TRBJ2-6	TGTGCCAGCAGCCCCCTAACCCGGGCCTCTGGGGCCAACGTCCTGACTTTC	CASSPLTRASGANVLTF
12	TRBV24-1	many	.	TRBJ2-2	TGTGCCACCAGTCAACGGGTCGGGGAGCTGTTTTTT	CATSQRVGELFF
12	TRBV29-1	.	TRBD1	TRBJ1-2	TGCAGCGTTACAGGGGGGGATCTGGGCTACACCTTC	CSVTGGDLGYTF
15	TRBV7-2	.	TRBD1	TRBJ1-5	TGTGCCAGCAGCTGGACAGGGGGAGGCAATCAGCCCCAGCATTTT	CASSWTGGGNQPQHF
15	TRBV5-1	many	.	TRBJ2-1	TGCGCCAGCAGCTTGGATGGGGGCCCCCCCTTTGAGCAGTTCTTC	CASSLDGGPPFEQFF
12	TRBV20-1	few	.	TRBJ1-1	TGCAGTGCTGGCGACAGCTACACTGAAGCTTTCTTT	CSAGDSYTEAFF
13	TRBV13	few	.	TRBJ2-7	TGTGCCAGCAGATGGGCCATGGGCTACGAGCAGTACTTC	CASRWAMGYEQYF
11	TRBV10-3	.	.	TRBJ1-2	TGTGCCACTAGACAGGACTATGGCTACACCTTC	CATRQDYGYTF
12	TRBV6-1	few	.	TRBJ1-5	TGTGCCAGCAGTGAAGTTGGAGGGCCCCAGCATTTT	CASSEVGGPQHF
13	TRBV11-2	.	.	TRBJ1-1	TGTGCCAGCAGCCCTTCAAAGAACACTGAAGCTTTCTTT	CASSPSKNTEAFF
16	TRBV20-1	many	TRBD2	TRBJ2-1	TGCAGTGCTAGAGATCTAGCGGGGGGGCTCACCGCTGAGCAGTTCTTC	CSARDLAGGLTAEQFF
18	TRBV6-1	few	.	TRBJ1-2	TGTGCCAGCAGTGAATTCGGGCAGATCAGACCATTACTCTATGGCTACACCTTC	CASSEFGQIRPLLYGYTF
13	TRBV14	few	.	TRBJ1-2	TGTGCCAGCAGCCTTCTGACAGCCTATGGCTACACCTTC	CASSLLTAYGYTF
15	TRBV5-1	.	TRBD1	TRBJ2-5	TGCGCCAGCAGCTTCGGGACAGGGGGCCAAGAGACCCAGTACTTC	CASSFGTGGQETQYF
13	TRBV28	.	.	TRBJ1-1	TGTGCCAGCAGTTTAACCAACAGCCAAGAAGCTTTCTTT	CASSLTNSQEAFF
15	TRBV2	.	.	TRBJ2-3	TGTGCCAGCAGTGGACAGACGATCCGCACAGATACGCAGTATTTT	CASSGQTIRTDTQYF
14	TRBV5-1	.	.	TRBJ2-3	TGCGCCAGCAGCCCCGGACCACCGGTAGATACGCAGTATTTT	CASSPGPPVDTQYF
13	TRBV7-2	few	.	TRBJ2-7	TGTGCCAGCAGCTTAGGGTGGTCCTACGAGCAGTACTTC	CASSLGWSYEQYF
11	TRBV19	.	.	TRBJ1-1	TGTGCCAGTAGTACGGACGCTGAAGCTTTCTTT	CASSTDAEAFF
13	TRBV19	few	.	TRBJ1-1	TGTGCCAGTACCCGATGGGAGGGCTCTGAAGCTTTCTTT	CASTRWEGSEAFF